This TCR beta chain was captured by sequencing in a study of OX40 agonist ivuxolimab in advanced cancers. Background for the entire study: Ivuxolimab was an agonistic, fully human IgG2 monoclonal antibody directed against OX40 (CD134), a costimulatory receptor. Intravenous ivuxolimab was administered to patients every 2 weeks at six dose levels: 0.01, 0.1, 0.3, 1.5, 3 and 10 mg/kg. Among the roughly 54 dose-escalation patients, about 20 had hepatocellular carcinoma, 15 or so melanoma, 9 renal cell carcinoma and 9 head and neck cancer. In the dose-escalation cohort, 75% to 85% of patients were male, and the mean age was 60 years with a range of roughly 23 to 79. Patients were allowed to have had prior anti-PD-1, anti-PD-L1 or anti-CTLA-4 therapy, and approximately 41% of the dose-escalation patients had previously received checkpoint inhibitors. Three dose-escalation patients achieved partial responses, one with hepatocellular carcinoma and two with cutaneous melanoma. Peripheral TCRbeta sequencing aimed to test whether ivuxolimab altered TCR sequence diversity and caused clonal T-cell expansion. The paper covers the monotherapy dose-escalation part of the phase I ivuxolimab trial, which included N of about 51 patients. Results and caveats for the whole study, not just this receptor: Antigen specificity was not determined for the clonally expanded peripheral T cells. Low levels of normalized T-cell clonal expansion were also seen in some patients who did not respond. At doses from 0.1 to 3.0 mg/kg, clonal expansion was seen in both CD4+ and CD8+ blood T cells between baseline and week 6. In the 0.1-3.0 mg/kg groups, partial responders were among the patients with the lowest normalized peripheral clonal expansion, particularly in CD8+ T cells. After ivuxolimab, more expanded clones were found on average in CD8+ T cells than in CD4+ T cells.

Genomic DNA was extracted from sorted cells for sequencing of the TCRbeta CDR3 region. TCRbeta CDR3 regions were sequenced using the immunoSEQ Assay. TCRdb took this table from immuneACCESS and kept in-frame rearrangements with V and J called. Such tables lack part of the clones; where checked against another copy, unresolved V genes explain under half of the gap, and the rest is unexplained. The sample includes 50,000 or so clones, with 80% to 90% observed a single time. The ten largest account for roughly 31% of the sample. For this clone: Its antigen is unknown. No base-level quality is on record; no much larger clone is a single base apart.

Patients with autoimmune disease history or receiving systemic immunosuppression were excluded from the trial. Peripheral blood for TCR sequencing was collected from all dose cohorts at baseline, on cycle 4 day 1, and on cycle 7 day 1. The samples were drawn from a first-in-human, open-label, multicenter phase I dose-escalation trial of ivuxolimab. Adults with locally advanced or metastatic head and neck squamous cell, hepatocellular, melanoma or renal cell carcinoma were enrolled in the trial. Before TCR sequencing, CD4+ and CD8+ T cells were separately sorted from peripheral blood. V was cut back by 3 bases and J by 2 bases, leaving a gap of 17 bases between them. The CDR1 and CDR2 encoded by the germline V gene (reference sequence) are LNHDA and SQIVND. CDR3 length: 16 amino acids, cysteine to phenylalanine. The read is trimmed to its CDR3 DNA, 48 bases read in frame from base 1.

The sequences come from CD4+ or CD8+ T cells sorted from blood, collected in a trial of the OX40 agonist ivuxolimab. The sequence joins TRBV19 to TRBJ2-7; TRBD1 could be the D gene, as 6 bases match. This TCR came from an adult with an advanced solid tumor such as melanoma, head and neck, liver or kidney cancer. The DNA reads as follows: TGTGCCAGTAGTATCTCCCGGGACACCCTAACCTACGAGCAGTACTTC. It is translated as CASSISRDTLTYEQYF.